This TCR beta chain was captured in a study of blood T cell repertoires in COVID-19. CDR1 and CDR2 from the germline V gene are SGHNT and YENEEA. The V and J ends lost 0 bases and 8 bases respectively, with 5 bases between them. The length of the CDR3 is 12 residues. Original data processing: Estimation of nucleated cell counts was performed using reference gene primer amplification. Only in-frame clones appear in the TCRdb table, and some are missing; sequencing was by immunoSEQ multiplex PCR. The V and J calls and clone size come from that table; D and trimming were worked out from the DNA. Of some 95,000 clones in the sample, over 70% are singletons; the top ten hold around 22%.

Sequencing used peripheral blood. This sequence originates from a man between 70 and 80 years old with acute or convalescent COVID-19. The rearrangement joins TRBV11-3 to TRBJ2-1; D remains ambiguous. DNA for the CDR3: TGTGCCAGCAGCTTAGATCCGGATGAGCAGTTCTTC. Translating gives CASSLDPDEQFF.